The 7 T cell receptor beta chains below all came from one sample that was sequenced in a study of blood T cell repertoires in COVID-19. Clones were sequenced by immunoSEQ multiplex PCR, and TCRdb holds only the in-frame ones, with some missing. The sample shows some 100,000 clones, more than 60% of them seen only once. Sample: peripheral blood. These TCRs come from a man aged 50-60 years with acute or convalescent COVID-19.

This clone was recorded a few times. This sequence joins TRBV15 and TRBJ1-1; D is unresolved. V lost 0 bases, J lost 7 bases, and 9 bases lay in between. The CDR3 is 13 amino acids. CDR1 is LNHNV and CDR2 is YYDKDF in the germline V gene (reference sequence). The CDR3 region is CATSRDTKYEAFF. The CDR3 nucleotides are TGTGCCACCAGCAGAGATACAAAATATGAAGCTTTCTTT.

Concerning this clone itself: Distinct nucleotide sequences in the sample also encode this CDR3. The chain links TRBV9 to TRBJ1-1; TRBD1 matches at 8 bases. The ends lost 0 bases at V and 6 bases at J; junction bases unmatched: 4. This CDR3 has 14 amino acids. Germline V lookup: CDR1 SGDLS, CDR2 YYNGEE. The CDR3: CASSVGQGISEAFF. CDR3 DNA sequence: TGTGCCAGCAGCGTAGGACAGGGGATTTCTGAAGCTTTCTTT.

The gene calls are TRBV6-2 or TRBV6-3 and TRBJ2-4; tentative D call: TRBD2 (7 bases). Germline assignment: CDR1 MNHEY and CDR2 SVGEGT. With 4 bases removed from V and 0 bases from J, the gap between germline ends came to 16 bases. This CDR3 comprises 17 residues. The CDR3 is CASSFIRGGVAKNIQYF. CDR3 bases: TGTGCCAGCAGTTTTATTCGAGGGGGGGTAGCCAAAAACATTCAGTACTTC.

The chain recombines TRBV5-5 with TRBJ2-1, with D perhaps matching TRBD1 (6 bases). CDR1 and CDR2 from the germline V gene are SGHKS and YYEKEE (reference sequence). V was clipped by 5 bases and J by 0 bases, with 12 bases between them. The CDR3 is made up of 15 amino acids. In nucleotides, the CDR3 is TGTGCCAGCAGTCCCGGGACAAACTCCTACAATGAGCAGTTCTTC. Translated, it gives CASSPGTNSYNEQFF.

The rearrangement links TRBV6-5 to TRBJ2-7; 7 bases agree with TRBD1. Trimming cost V 11 bases and J 1 base; bases outside gene matches: 11. The CDR3 has 14 amino acids. CDR1 MNHEY and CDR2 SVGAGI come from the germline V gene. CDR3 sequence: CASQGDRESYEQYF. CDR3 in DNA: TGTGCCTCCCAGGGGGACAGAGAATCCTACGAGCAGTACTTC.

The chain couples TRBV15 to TRBJ2-7; TRBD2 matches at 7 bases. In germline, CDR1 is LNHNV, CDR2 YYDKDF (reference sequence). There are 16 residues in the CDR3. J was trimmed by 2 bases and V by 0 bases; bases with no gene match: 7. This CDR3 is CATSREASGTTYEQYF. The CDR3 nucleotides are TGTGCCACCAGCAGAGAGGCTAGCGGAACTACCTACGAGCAGTACTTC. Together with reference TRBV15 and TRBJ2-7, the CDR3 gives the full variable domain: DAMVIQNPRYQVTQFGKPVTLSCSQTLNHNVMYWYQQKSSQAPKLLFHYYDKDFNNEADTPDNFQSRRPNTSFCFLDIRSPGLGDTAMYLCATSREASGTTYEQYFGPGTRLTVT.

This chain links TRBV3-1 (or the pseudogene TRBV3-2) with TRBJ1-1, with a weak D call TRBD1 (6 bases). V lost 0 bases, J lost 10 bases, and 12 bases lay in between. The CDR3 has 13 amino acids. CDR1 and CDR2 from the germline V gene are LGHDT and YNNKEL (reference sequence). CDR3 sequence reads: CASSQDRGGRAFF. The CDR3 nucleotides are TGTGCCAGCAGCCAAGATAGGGGGGGGCGAGCTTTCTTT.